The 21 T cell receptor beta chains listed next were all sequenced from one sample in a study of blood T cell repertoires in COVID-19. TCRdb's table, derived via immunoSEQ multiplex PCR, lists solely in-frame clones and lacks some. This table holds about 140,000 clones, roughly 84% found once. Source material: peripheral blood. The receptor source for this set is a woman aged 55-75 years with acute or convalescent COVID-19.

In DNA form, the CDR3 reads TGTGCCAGCAGCACAAGTCCCGGGACAGGGGGCACTGAAGCTTTCTTT. Protein: CASSTSPGTGGTEAFF. The gene calls are TRBV9 and TRBJ1-1; 11 bases align to TRBD1. The CDR3 is made up of 16 amino acids. From germline, CDR1 is SGDLS and CDR2 YYNGEE. V gave up 4 bases and J gave up 4 bases; unmatched junction bases: 9.

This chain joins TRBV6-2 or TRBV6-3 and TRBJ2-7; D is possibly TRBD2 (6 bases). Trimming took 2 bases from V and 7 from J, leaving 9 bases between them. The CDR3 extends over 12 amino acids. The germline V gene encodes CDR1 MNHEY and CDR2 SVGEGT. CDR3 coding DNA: TGTGCCAGCAGTTACGCCCGGGAGGAGCAGTACTTC. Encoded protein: CASSYAREEQYF.

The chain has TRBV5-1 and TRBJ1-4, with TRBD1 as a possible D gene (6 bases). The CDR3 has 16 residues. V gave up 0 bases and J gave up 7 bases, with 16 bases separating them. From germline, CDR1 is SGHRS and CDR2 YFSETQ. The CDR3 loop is CASSLDLGGAFEKLFF. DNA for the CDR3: TGCGCCAGCAGCTTGGACCTAGGGGGGGCGTTTGAAAAACTGTTTTTT. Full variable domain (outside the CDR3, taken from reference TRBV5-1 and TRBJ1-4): KAGVTQTPRYLIKTRGQQVTLSCSPISGHRSVSWYQQTPGQGLQFLFEYFSETQRNKGNFPGRFSGRQFSNSRSEMNVSTLELGDSALYLCASSLDLGGAFEKLFFGSGTQLSVL.

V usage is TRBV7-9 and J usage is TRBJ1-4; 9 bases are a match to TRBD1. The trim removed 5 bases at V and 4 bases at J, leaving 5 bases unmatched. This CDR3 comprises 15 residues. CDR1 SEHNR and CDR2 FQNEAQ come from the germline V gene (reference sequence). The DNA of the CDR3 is TGTGCCAGCAGCCCCTGGACAGGGGATAATGAAAAACTGTTTTTT. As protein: CASSPWTGDNEKLFF.

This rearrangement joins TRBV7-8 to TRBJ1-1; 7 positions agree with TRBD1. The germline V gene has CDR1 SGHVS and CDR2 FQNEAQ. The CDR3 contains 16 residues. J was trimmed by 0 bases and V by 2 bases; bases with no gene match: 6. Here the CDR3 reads CASSLRTGKLNTEAFF. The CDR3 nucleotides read TGTGCCAGCAGCTTAAGGACAGGAAAACTGAACACTGAAGCTTTCTTT.

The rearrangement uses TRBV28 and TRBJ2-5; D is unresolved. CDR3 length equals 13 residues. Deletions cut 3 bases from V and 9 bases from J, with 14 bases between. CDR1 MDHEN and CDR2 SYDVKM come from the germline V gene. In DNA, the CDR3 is TGTGCCAGCAGTTTGAGCACCGCAACGGCCCAGTACTTC. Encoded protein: CASSLSTATAQYF.

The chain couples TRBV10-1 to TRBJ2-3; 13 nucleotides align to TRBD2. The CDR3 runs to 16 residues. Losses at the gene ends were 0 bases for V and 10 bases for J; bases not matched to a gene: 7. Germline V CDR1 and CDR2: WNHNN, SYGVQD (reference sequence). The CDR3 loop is CASSESTSGGARAQYF. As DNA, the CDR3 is TGCGCCAGCAGTGAGTCAACTAGCGGGGGGGCCAGGGCGCAGTATTTT.

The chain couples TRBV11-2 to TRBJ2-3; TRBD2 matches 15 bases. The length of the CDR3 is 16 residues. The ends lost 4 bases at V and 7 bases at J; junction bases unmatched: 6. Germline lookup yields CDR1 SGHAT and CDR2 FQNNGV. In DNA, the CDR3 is TGTGCCAGCAGCTCCGGACTAGCGGGGGGGAGAAATACGCAGTATTTT. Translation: CASSSGLAGGRNTQYF.

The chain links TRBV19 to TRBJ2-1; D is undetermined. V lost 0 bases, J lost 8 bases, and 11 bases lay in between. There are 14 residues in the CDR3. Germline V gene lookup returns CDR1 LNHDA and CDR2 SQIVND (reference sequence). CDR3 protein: CASSIDNSEDEQFF. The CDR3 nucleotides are TGTGCCAGTAGTATAGATAACTCAGAGGATGAGCAGTTCTTC.

The CDR3 spells CASSSLLSFQETQYF. The CDR3, as DNA: TGTGCCAGCAGCTCGCTCCTCAGTTTTCAAGAGACCCAGTACTTC. The chain is built from TRBV7-9 and TRBJ2-5; D is unclear. Germline lookup yields CDR1 SEHNR and CDR2 FQNEAQ (reference sequence). The CDR3 extends over 15 amino acids. Trimming removed 4 bases at V and 2 bases at J, with 14 bases between.

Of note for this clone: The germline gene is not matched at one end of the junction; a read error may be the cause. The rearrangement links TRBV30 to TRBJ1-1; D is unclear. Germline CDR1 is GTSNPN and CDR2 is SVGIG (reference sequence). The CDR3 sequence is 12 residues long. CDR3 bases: TGTGCCTGGATTAGTGGAGCCATTGAAGCTTCCTTT. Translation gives CAWISGAIEASF.

CDR3 DNA: TGTGCCAGCAGTCTCCCCAGGCTCCGGGAGCTGTTTTTT. Its protein product is CASSLPRLRELFF. The chain is built from TRBV28 and TRBJ2-2; no firm D call. V was pared by 5 bases and J by 9 bases, with 13 bases between. Germline loops: CDR1 MDHEN, CDR2 SYDVKM. This CDR3 has 13 residues.

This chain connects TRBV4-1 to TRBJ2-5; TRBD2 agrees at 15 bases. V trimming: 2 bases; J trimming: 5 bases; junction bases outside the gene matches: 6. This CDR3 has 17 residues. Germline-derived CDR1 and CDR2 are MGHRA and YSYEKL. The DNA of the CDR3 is TGCGCCAGCAGCCAATCACCGGGACTAGCGGGGGGCGAGACCCAGTACTTC. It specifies CASSQSPGLAGGETQYF.

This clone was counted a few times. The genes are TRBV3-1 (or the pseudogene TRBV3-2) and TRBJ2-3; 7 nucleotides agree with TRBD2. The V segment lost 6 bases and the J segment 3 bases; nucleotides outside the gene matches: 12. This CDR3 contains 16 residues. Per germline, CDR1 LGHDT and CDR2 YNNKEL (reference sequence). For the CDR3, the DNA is TGTGCCAGCAGTTCCGGACTAGTGGTGGGGACAGATACGCAGTATTTT. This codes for CASSSGLVVGTDTQYF.

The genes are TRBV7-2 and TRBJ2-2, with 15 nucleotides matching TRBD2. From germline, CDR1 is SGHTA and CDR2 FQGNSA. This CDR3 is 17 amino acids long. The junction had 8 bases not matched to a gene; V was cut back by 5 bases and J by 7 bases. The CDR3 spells CASSKLGLAGGSGELFF. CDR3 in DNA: TGTGCCAGCAGCAAACTGGGACTAGCGGGGGGCAGCGGGGAGCTGTTTTTT.

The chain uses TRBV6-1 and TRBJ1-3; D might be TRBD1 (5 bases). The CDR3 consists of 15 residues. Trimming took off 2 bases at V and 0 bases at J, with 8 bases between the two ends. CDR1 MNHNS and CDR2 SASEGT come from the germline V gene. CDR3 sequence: CASSEQGRSGNTIYF. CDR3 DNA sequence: TGTGCCAGCAGTGAACAGGGTCGCTCTGGAAACACCATATATTTT.

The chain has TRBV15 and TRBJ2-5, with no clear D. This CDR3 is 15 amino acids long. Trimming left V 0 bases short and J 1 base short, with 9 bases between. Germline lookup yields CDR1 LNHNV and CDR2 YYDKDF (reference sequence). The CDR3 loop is CATSREHGFQETQYF. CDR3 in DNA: TGTGCCACCAGCAGAGAGCACGGGTTCCAAGAGACCCAGTACTTC.

CDR3 in DNA: TGTGCCAGCAGCCATGGGGCGGGGGGGATTAAGACCCAGTACTTC. Protein sequence: CASSHGAGGIKTQYF. The rearrangement uses TRBV11-3 and TRBJ2-5; 9 nucleotides agree with TRBD2. Germline lookup yields CDR1 SGHNT and CDR2 YENEEA. The CDR3 has 15 amino acids. J gave up 6 bases and V 5 bases, and 10 bases lay outside the gene matches.

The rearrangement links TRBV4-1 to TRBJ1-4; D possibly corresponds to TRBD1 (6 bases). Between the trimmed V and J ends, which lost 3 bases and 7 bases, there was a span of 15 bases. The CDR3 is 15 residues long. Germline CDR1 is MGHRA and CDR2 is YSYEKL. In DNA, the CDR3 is TGCGCCAGCAGCCACCCGACAGGTTTGACTGAAAAACTGTTTTTT. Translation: CASSHPTGLTEKLFF.

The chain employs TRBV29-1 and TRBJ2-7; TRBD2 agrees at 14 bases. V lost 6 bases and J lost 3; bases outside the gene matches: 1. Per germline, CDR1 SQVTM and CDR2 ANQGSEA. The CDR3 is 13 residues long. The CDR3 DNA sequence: TGCAGCGTGGGGACTAGCGGGAGCTACGAGCAGTACTTC. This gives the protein CSVGTSGSYEQYF.

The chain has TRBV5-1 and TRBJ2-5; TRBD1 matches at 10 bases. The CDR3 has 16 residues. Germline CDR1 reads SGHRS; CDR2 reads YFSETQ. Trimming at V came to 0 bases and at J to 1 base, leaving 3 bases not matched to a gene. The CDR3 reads CASSLGRTGGQETQYF. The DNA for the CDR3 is TGCGCCAGCAGCTTGGGAAGGACAGGGGGCCAAGAGACCCAGTACTTC.